This TCR beta chain is from a study of post-analysis software for immune sequencing data. The wider study: Recorded subtypes: relapsing-remitting, secondary progressive, progressive-relapsing; some patients unannotated. Study observations and caveats: In multiple sclerosis, normalized Chao1 diversity was significantly below that of controls. Four to six TRBV segments appeared more often in patients than in controls, and TRBV5-6, TRBV5-1 and TRBV20-1 were among these.

Germline V lookup: CDR1 SGHDN, CDR2 FVKESK. V lost 0 bases to trimming and J lost 1 base, with 19 bases between them. The length of the CDR3 is 18 residues. To note about this clonotype: Antigen specificity is unknown.

cDNA libraries for TCR beta contained unique molecular identifiers. Each batch of about 0.95 to 11 million T cells produced hundreds of thousands of cDNA molecules. A single record per CDR3 protein comes from TCRdb applying MiXCR to the PCR reads. The sample holds 820,000 or so distinct CDR3 sequences, approximately 57% seen once. The receptor comes from a girl aged 10-17 years with multiple sclerosis. This rearrangement joins TRBV14 to TRBJ2-7, with D possibly TRBD1 on 5 matching bases. Material for sequencing was blood. The CDR3 reads CASSQERRQSLRSYEQYF. The CDR3 nucleotides read TGTGCCAGCAGCCAAGAGCGAAGACAGAGCTTAAGGTCCTACGAGCAGTACTTC.